A selection of T cell receptor beta chains follows, all from one sample in a study of blood T cell repertoires in COVID-19. Produced via immunoSEQ multiplex PCR; TCRdb's table is partial and in-frame only. The sample lists hundreds of thousands of clones, more than 65% occurring once. Sequenced: peripheral blood. These receptors were obtained from a middle-aged woman with active or convalescent COVID-19. The CDR3 runs from the conserved cysteine through the conserved F or W. A D gene is named only where the DNA matches it firmly. Clone size is stated in some rows and not others, as once, few, many or a class when expanded.

TRBD1 | TRBJ2-7 | TRBV13 | 14 | . | TGTGCCAGCAGCTTGGGGACAGGGCCCAACGAGCAGTACTTC | CASSLGTGPNEQYF
. | TRBJ1-1 | TRBV18 | 13 | . | TGTGCCAGCTCACCGGGGAGGAACACTGAAGCTTTCTTT | CASSPGRNTEAFF
TRBD1 | TRBJ1-6 | TRBV27 | 16 | . | TGTGCCAGCAGTTCCGGGACAGGGGCGGGTAATTCACCCCTCCACTTT | CASSSGTGAGNSPLHF
. | TRBJ2-7 | TRBV5-4 | 14 | . | TGTGCCAGCAGCTTGTCCACTGATACCTACGAGCAGTACTTC | CASSLSTDTYEQYF
TRBD1 | TRBJ1-4 | TRBV30 | 13 | . | TGTGCCTGGACAGGGACAGGGTTTGAAAAACTGTTTTTT | CAWTGTGFEKLFF
TRBD2 | TRBJ2-1 | TRBV5-6 | 18 | few | TGTGCCAGCAGCGGGGGACTAGCGGGGACCTTAAATGTCGGTGAGCAGTTCTTC | CASSGGLAGTLNVGEQFF
TRBD1 | TRBJ2-1 | TRBV6-4 | 14 | . | TGTGCCAGCAGTTCTTTTCAGGGGGCCCATGAGCAGTTCTTC | CASSSFQGAHEQFF
. | TRBJ1-6 | TRBV27 | 9 | . | TGTGCAGGGGCCGGGACACCTTTCTTT | CAGAGTPFF
. | TRBJ1-2 | TRBV12-3/TRBV12-4 | 12 | . | TGTGCCAGCAGCCAGGGCAGGAGTGGCTACACCTTC | CASSQGRSGYTF
. | TRBJ1-4 | TRBV19 | 13 | . | TGTGCCAGTACCACAGGCCCTTTGGAAAAACTGTTTTTT | CASTTGPLEKLFF
. | TRBJ2-7 | TRBV28 | 12 | . | TGTGCCAGCAGTTTAGGCATCTACGAGCAGTACTTC | CASSLGIYEQYF
TRBD1 | TRBJ2-1 | TRBV27 | 14 | . | TGTGCCAGCAGTCCAATGACAGGGGGGAGTGAGCAGTTCTTC | CASSPMTGGSEQFF
TRBD2 | TRBJ2-1 | TRBV18 | 16 | . | TGTGCCAGCTCACCGCCACTAGCGCAAGACTACAATGAGCAGTTCTTC | CASSPPLAQDYNEQFF
TRBD1 | TRBJ1-3 | TRBV5-4 | 15 | few | TGTGCCAGCAGCCAGGGACAGGCCTCTGGAAACACCATATATTTT | CASSQGQASGNTIYF
TRBD2 | TRBJ2-6 | TRBV30 | 14 | once | TGTGCCTGCCCCGGGGGGGCTGGGGCCAACGTCCTGACTTTC | CACPGGAGANVLTF
TRBD1 | TRBJ1-4 | TRBV5-6 | 15 | . | TGTGCCAGCAGCTACACAGGGGTGAAAGAAGAAAAACTGTTTTTT | CASSYTGVKEEKLFF
. | TRBJ1-6 | TRBV5-5 | 15 | . | TGTGCCAGCAGCACCTGGACAGCGAACAATTCACCCCTCCACTTT | CASSTWTANNSPLHF
. | TRBJ1-6 | TRBV5-4 | 12 | . | TGTGCCAGCAGCGCCGACAGTTCACCCCTCCACTTT | CASSADSSPLHF
. | TRBJ1-2 | TRBV5-6 | 14 | once | TGTGCCAGCAGCTCCCTCCGGTCTGGAGGCGGCTACACCTTC | CASSSLRSGGGYTF
TRBD2 | TRBJ2-5 | TRBV9 | 15 | . | TGTGCCAGCAGCGAGGGACTAGCGGGGGATGAGACCCAGTACTTC | CASSEGLAGDETQYF
TRBD2 | TRBJ2-5 | TRBV29-1 | 14 | . | TGCAGCGTTGGGAGACTAGCATTCCAAGAGACCCAGTACTTC | CSVGRLAFQETQYF
. | TRBJ1-5 | TRBV5-6 | 17 | . | TGTGCCAGCAGCTTGGGGTCTGGGACTTATAGCAATCAGCCCCAGCATTTT | CASSLGSGTYSNQPQHF
TRBD1 | TRBJ1-1 | TRBV5-1 | 17 | . | TGCGCCAGCTCCCTTTGGAAGGGACAGGGCACTAACACTGAAGCTTTCTTT | CASSLWKGQGTNTEAFF
TRBD2 | TRBJ2-7 | TRBV5-1 | 15 | . | TGCGCCAGCAGCTTGGATGGCACGGGGGGAAACGAGCAGTACTTC | CASSLDGTGGNEQYF
. | TRBJ1-2 | TRBV30 | 13 | once | TGTGCCTGGAGTCCTACAAGCAGGGTTGGCTACACCTTC | CAWSPTSRVGYTF
. | TRBJ2-3 | TRBV6-5 | 13 | . | TGTGCCAGCAGGGACAGAGGTCGGGGTACGCAGTATTTT | CASRDRGRGTQYF
. | TRBJ1-4 | TRBV28 | 13 | . | TGTGCCAGCAGTTTGGGGGCGGTTGAAAAACTGTTTTTT | CASSLGAVEKLFF
TRBD1 | TRBJ2-2 | TRBV29-1 | 13 | once | TGCAGTGCCTCGCAGGGGGCGACCGGGGAGCTGTTTTTT | CSASQGATGELFF
. | TRBJ1-2 | TRBV2 | 16 | . | TGTGCCAGCCTGACCCCATTCCCTGACGGAGGCTATGGCTACACCTTC | CASLTPFPDGGYGYTF
TRBD1 | TRBJ1-6 | TRBV7-2 | 15 | . | TGTGCCAGCAGCTCCCGGGCAGGGGGCTCTTCACCCCTCCACTTT | CASSSRAGGSSPLHF
. | TRBJ1-5 | TRBV7-2 | 16 | few | TGTGCCAGCAGCTTAGGAAGGGCAGGGCTCAATCAGCCCCAGCATTTT | CASSLGRAGLNQPQHF
TRBD1 | TRBJ2-2 | TRBV4-1 | 18 | . | TGCGCCAGCAGCCATGGGACAGGGAATCAGATGGACACCGGGGAGCTGTTTTTT | CASSHGTGNQMDTGELFF
. | TRBJ1-1 | TRBV5-4 | 14 | . | TGTGCCAGCACCCTGGACACATTGAACACTGAAGCTTTCTTT | CASTLDTLNTEAFF
TRBD1 | TRBJ1-1 | TRBV5-4 | 15 | . | TGTGCCAGCAGTCGTACGACAGGGTGGGAAACTGAAGCTTTCTTT | CASSRTTGWETEAFF
TRBD1 | TRBJ1-2 | TRBV4-1 | 14 | . | TGCGCCAGCAGCCCTGGACAGGGGCCCTATGGCTACACCTTC | CASSPGQGPYGYTF
. | TRBJ2-1 | TRBV9 | 13 | . | TGTGCCAGCAGCGTAGGGGCCAATAATGAGCAGTTCTTC | CASSVGANNEQFF
TRBD1 | TRBJ1-2 | TRBV30 | 14 | . | TGTGCCTGGCGACGGACAGGGCAGCGGGATGGCTACACCTTC | CAWRRTGQRDGYTF